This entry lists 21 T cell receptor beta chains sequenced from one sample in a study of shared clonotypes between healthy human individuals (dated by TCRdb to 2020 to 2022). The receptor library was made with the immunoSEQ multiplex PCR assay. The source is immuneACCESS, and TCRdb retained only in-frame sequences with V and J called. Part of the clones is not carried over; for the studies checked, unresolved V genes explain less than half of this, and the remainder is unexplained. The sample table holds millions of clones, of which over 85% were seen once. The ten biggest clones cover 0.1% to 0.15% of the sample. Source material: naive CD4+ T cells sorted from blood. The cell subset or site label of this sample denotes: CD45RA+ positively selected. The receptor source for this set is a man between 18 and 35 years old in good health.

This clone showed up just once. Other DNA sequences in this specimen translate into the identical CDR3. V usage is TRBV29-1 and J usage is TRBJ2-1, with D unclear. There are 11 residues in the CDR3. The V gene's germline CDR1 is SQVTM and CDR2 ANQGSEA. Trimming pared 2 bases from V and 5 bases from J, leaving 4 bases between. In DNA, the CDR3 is TGCAGCGTTGAACTGCACAATGAGCAGTTCTTC. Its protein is CSVELHNEQFF.

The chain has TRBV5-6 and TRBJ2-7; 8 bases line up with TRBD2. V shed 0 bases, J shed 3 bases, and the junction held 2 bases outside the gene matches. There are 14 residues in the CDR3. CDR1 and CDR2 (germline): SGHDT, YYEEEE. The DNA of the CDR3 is TGTGCCAGCAGCTTGGCGGGAGGGCACTACGAGCAGTACTTC. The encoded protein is CASSLAGGHYEQYF. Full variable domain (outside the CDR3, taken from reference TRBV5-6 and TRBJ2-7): DAGVTQSPTHLIKTRGQQVTLRCSPKSGHDTVSWYQQALGQGPQFIFQYYEEEERQRGNFPDRFSGHQFPNYSSELNVNALLLGDSALYLCASSLAGGHYEQYFGPGTRLTVT.

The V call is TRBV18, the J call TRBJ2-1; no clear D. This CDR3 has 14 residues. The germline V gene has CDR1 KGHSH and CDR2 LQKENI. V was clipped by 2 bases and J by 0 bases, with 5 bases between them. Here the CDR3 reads CASSPTGSYNEQFF. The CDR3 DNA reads TGTGCCAGCTCACCAACCGGCTCCTACAATGAGCAGTTCTTC.

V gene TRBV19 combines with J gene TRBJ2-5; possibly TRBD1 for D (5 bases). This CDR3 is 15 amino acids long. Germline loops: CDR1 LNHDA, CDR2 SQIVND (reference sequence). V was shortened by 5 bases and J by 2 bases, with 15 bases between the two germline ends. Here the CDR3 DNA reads TGTGCCAGTAGTCGCCAGGGTAACTATCAAGAGACCCAGTACTTC. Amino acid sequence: CASSRQGNYQETQYF.

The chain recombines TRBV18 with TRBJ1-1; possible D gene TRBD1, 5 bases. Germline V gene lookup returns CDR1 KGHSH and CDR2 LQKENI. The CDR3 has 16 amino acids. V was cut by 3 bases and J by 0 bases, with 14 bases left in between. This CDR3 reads CASSPPSGDLNTEAFF. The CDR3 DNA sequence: TGTGCCAGCTCACCCCCCAGCGGGGACTTGAACACTGAAGCTTTCTTT.

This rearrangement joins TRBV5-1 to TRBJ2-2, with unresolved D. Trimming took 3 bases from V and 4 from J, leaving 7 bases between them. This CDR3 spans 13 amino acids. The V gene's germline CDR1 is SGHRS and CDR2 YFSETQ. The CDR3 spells CASSSGTTGELFF. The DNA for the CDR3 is TGCGCCAGCAGCTCCGGAACCACCGGGGAGCTGTTTTTT.

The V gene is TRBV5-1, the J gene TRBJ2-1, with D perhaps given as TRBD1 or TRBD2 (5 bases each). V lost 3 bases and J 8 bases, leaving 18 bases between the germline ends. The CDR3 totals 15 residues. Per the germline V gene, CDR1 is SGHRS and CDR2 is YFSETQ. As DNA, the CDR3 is TGCGCCAGCAGCTCCGGGACCAGACCTTTTGATGAGCAGTTCTTC. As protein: CASSSGTRPFDEQFF.

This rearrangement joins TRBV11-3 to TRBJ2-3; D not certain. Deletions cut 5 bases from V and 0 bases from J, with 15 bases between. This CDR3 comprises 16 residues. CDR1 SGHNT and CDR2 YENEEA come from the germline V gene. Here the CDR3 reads CASSQRRGPSTDTQYF. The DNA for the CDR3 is TGTGCCAGCAGCCAGCGCAGAGGTCCGAGCACAGATACGCAGTATTTT. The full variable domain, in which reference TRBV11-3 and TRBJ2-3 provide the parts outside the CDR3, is EAGVVQSPRYKIIEKKQPVAFWCNPISGHNTLYWYLQNLGQGPELLIRYENEEAVDDSQLPKDRFSAERLKGVDSTLKIQPAELGDSAVYLCASSQRRGPSTDTQYFGPGTRLTVL.

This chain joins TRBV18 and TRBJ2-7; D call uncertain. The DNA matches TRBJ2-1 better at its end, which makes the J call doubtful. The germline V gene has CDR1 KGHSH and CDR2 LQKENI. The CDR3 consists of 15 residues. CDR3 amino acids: CASSPIDDRAYEQFF. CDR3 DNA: TGTGCCAGCTCACCGATCGACGACCGAGCCTACGAGCAGTTCTTC.

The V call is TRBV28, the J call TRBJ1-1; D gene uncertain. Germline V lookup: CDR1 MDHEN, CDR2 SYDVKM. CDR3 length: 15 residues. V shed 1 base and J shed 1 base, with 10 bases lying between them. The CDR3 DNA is TGTGCCAGCAGTTTATTGTCCGTTGGGAACACTGAAGCTTTCTTT. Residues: CASSLLSVGNTEAFF.

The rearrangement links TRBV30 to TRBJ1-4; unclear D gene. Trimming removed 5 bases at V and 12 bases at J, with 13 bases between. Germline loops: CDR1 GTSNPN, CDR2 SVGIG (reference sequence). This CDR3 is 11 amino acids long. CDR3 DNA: TGTGCCTGGCGTTACACTGGGGAACTGTTTTTT. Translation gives CAWRYTGELFF. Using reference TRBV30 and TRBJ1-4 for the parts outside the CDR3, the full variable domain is SQTIHQWPATLVQPVGSPLSLECTVEGTSNPNLYWYRQAAGRGLQLLFYSVGIGQISSEVPQNLSASRPQDRQFILSSKKLLLSDSGFYLCAWRYTGELFFGSGTQLSVL.

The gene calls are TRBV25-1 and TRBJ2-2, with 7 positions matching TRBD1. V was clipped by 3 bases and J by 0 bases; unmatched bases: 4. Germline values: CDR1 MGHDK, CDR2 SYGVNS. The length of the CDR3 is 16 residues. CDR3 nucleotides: TGTGCCAGCAGTGATCACAGGGGCGCGAACACCGGGGAGCTGTTTTTT. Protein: CASSDHRGANTGELFF.

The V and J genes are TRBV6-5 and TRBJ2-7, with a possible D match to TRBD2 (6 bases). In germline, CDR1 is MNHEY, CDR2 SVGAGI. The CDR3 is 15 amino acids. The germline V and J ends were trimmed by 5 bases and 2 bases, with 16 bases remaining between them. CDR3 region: CASSTPRLGAYEQYF. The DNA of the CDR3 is TGTGCCAGCAGTACCCCCCGACTAGGCGCCTACGAGCAGTACTTC.

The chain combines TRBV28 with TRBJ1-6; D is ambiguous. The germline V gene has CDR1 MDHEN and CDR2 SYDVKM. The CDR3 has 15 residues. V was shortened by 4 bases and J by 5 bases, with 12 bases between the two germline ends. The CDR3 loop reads CASSSYRVNNSPLHF. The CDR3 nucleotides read TGTGCCAGCAGTTCCTACCGGGTCAATAATTCACCCCTCCACTTT.

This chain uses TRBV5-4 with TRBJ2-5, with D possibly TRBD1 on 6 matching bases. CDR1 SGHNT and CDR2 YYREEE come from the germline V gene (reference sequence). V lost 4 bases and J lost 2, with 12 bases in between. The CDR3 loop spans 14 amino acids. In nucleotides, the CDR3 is TGTGCCAGCAGCAGGACAGCAATGCAAGAGACCCAGTACTTC. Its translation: CASSRTAMQETQYF.

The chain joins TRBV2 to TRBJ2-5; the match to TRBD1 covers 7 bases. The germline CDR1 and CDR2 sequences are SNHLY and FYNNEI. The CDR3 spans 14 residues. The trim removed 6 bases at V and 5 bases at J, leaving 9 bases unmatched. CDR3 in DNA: TGTGCCAGCAGCCCACAGGGGATATGGGAGACCCAGTACTTC. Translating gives CASSPQGIWETQYF.

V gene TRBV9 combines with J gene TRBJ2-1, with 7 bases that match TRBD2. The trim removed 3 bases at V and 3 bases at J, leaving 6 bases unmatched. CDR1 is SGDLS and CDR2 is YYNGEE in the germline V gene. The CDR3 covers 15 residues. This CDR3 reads CASSAEAGFYNEQFF. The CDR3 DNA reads TGTGCCAGCAGCGCCGAAGCGGGATTCTACAATGAGCAGTTCTTC.

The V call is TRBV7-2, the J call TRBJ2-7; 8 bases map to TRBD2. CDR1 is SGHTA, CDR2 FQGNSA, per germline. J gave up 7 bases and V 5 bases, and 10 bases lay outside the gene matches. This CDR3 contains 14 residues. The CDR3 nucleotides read TGTGCCAGCAGCCGAGCGGGAGAAATCGGAGAGCAGTACTTC. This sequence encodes CASSRAGEIGEQYF. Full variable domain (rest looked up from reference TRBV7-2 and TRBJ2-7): GAGVSQSPSNKVTEKGKDVELRCDPISGHTALYWYRQSLGQGLEFLIYFQGNSAPDKSGLPSDRFSAERTGGSVSTLTIQRTQQEDSAVYLCASSRAGEIGEQYFGPGTRLTVT.

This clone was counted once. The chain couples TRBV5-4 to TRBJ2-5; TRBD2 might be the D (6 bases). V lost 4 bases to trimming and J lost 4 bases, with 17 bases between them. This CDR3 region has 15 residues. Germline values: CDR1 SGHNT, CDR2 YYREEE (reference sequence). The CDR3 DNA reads TGTGCCAGCAGCAAACCGGGACTCCGCCCAGAGACCCAGTACTTC. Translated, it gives CASSKPGLRPETQYF.

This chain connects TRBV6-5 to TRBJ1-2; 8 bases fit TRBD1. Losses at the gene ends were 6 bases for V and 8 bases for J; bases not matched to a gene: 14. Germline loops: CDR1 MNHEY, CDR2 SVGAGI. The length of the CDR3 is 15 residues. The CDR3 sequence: CASRLPGGAGGGYTF. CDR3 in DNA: TGTGCCAGCAGGCTCCCAGGGGGCGCGGGAGGAGGCTACACCTTC.

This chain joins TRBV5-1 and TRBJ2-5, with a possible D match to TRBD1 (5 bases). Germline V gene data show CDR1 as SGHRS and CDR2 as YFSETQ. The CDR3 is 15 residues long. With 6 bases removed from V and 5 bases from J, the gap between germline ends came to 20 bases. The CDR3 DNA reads TGCGCCAGCAAACAAGTCCAGGGTCTAGGGGAGACCCAGTACTTC. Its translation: CASKQVQGLGETQYF.